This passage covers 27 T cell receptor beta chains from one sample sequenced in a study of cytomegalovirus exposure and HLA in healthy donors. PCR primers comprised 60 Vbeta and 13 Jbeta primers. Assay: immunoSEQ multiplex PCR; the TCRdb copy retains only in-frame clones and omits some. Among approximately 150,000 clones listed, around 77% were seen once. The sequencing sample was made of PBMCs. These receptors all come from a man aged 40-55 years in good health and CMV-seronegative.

The CDR3 loop is CASSEARGNQPQHF. CDR3 DNA: TGTGCCAGCAGTGAAGCGAGGGGGAATCAGCCCCAGCATTTT. J is TRBJ1-5 and V is TRBV6-1; D is perhaps TRBD1 (6 bases). Trimming removed 0 bases at V and 4 bases at J, with 7 bases between. The length of the CDR3 is 14 residues. Germline CDR1 is MNHNS and CDR2 is SASEGT.

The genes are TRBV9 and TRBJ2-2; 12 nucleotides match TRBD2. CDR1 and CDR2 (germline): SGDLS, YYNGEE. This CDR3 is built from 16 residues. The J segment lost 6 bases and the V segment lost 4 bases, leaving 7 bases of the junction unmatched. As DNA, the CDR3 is TGTGCCAGCAGCCCCTGGACTAGCGGGACGGCCGGGGAGCTGTTTTTT. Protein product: CASSPWTSGTAGELFF.

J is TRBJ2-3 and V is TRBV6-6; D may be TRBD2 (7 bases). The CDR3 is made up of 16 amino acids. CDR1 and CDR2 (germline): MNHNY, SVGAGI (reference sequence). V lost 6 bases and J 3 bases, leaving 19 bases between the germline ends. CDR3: CASSPGEGVVTDTQYF. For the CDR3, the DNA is TGTGCCAGCAGCCCCGGGGAGGGGGTAGTGACAGATACGCAGTATTTT.

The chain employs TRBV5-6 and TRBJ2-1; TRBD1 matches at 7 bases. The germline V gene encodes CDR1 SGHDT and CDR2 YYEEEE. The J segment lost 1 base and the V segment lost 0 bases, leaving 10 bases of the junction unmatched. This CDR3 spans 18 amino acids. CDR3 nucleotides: TGTGCCAGCAGCTTGGCCATGGGACAGACTTCGTCCTACAATGAGCAGTTCTTC. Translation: CASSLAMGQTSSYNEQFF.

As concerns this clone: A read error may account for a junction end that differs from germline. The CDR3 reads CSGEPLNYGYTF. The CDR3 nucleotides are TGCAGCGGTGAACCCCTTAACTATGGCTACACCTTC. J is TRBJ1-2 and V is TRBV29-1; D gene uncertain. This CDR3 has 12 residues. Germline values: CDR1 SQVTM, CDR2 ANQGSEA.

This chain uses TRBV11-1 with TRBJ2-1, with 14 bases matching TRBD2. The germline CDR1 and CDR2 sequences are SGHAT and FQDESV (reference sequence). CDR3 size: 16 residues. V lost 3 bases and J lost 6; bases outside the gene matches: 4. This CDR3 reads CASSLGLAGVLNEQFF. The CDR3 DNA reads TGTGCCAGCAGCTTGGGACTAGCGGGAGTCCTCAATGAGCAGTTCTTC.

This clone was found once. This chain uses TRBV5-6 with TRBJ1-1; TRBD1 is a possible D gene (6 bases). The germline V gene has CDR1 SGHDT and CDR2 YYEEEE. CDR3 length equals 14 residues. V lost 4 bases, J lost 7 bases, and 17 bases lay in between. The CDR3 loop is CASSKRERGLEAFF. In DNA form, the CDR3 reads TGTGCCAGCAGCAAAAGGGAGCGGGGGCTTGAAGCTTTCTTT.

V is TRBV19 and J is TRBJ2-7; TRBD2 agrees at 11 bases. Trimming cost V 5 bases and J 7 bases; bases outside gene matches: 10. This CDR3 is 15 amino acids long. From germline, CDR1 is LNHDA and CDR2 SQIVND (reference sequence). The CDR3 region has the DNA TGTGCCAGTAGTGTGACTAGCGGGAAGTTCTGGGAGCAGTACTTC. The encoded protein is CASSVTSGKFWEQYF.

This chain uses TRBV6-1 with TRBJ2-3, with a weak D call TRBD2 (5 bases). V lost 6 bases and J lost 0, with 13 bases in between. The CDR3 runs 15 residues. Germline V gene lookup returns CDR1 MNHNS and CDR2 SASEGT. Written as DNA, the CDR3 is TGTGCCAGCAGAGTCGGGGTCTTTAGCACAGATACGCAGTATTTT. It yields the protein CASRVGVFSTDTQYF.

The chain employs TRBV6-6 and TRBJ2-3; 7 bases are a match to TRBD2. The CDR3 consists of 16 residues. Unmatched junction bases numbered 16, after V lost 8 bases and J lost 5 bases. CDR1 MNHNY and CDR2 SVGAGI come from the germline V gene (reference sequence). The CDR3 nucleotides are TGTGCCAGCGGGGTTTCGAAGGGAGGGGAAGGAGATACGCAGTATTTT. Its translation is CASGVSKGGEGDTQYF.

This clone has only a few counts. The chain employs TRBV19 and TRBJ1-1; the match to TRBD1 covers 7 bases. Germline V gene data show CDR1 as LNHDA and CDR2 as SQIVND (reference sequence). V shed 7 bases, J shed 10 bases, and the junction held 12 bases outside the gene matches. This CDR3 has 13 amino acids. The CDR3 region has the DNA TGTGCCAGTACCCATCAGGGGGTTACGCCAGCTTTCTTT. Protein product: CASTHQGVTPAFF.

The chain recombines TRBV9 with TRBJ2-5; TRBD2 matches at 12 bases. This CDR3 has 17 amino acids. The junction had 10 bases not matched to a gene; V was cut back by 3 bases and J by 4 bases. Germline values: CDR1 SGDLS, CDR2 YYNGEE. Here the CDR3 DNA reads TGTGCCAGCAGCGCCCAGTCGCCTAGCGGGAGGGCAGAGACCCAGTACTTC. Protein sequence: CASSAQSPSGRAETQYF.

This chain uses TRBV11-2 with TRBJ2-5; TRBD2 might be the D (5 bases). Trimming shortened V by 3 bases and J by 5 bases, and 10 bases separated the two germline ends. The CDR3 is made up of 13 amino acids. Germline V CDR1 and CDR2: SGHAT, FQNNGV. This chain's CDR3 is CASSFSGPETQYF. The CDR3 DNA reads TGTGCCAGCAGCTTCAGCGGTCCCGAGACCCAGTACTTC.

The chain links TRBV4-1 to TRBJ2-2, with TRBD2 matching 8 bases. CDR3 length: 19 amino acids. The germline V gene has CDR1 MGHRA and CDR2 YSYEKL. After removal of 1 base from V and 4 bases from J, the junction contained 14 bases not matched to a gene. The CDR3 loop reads CASSQAFLQRERVTGELFF. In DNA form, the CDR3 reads TGCGCCAGCAGCCAAGCCTTTCTCCAGCGGGAGCGAGTCACCGGGGAGCTGTTTTTT.

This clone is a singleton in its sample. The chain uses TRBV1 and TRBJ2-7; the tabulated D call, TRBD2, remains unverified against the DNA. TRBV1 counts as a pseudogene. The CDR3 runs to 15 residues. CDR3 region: CTSSQGTGNSREQYF. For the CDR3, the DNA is TGCACCAGCAGCCAAGGAACCGGGAACTCCCGCGAGCAGTACTTC.

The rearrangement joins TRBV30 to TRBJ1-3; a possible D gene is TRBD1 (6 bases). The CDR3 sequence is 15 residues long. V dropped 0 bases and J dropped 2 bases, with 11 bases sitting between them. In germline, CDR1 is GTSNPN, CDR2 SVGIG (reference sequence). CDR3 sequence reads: CAWSVTGSAGNTIYF. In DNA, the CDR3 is TGTGCCTGGAGTGTCACAGGGTCTGCTGGAAACACCATATATTTT.

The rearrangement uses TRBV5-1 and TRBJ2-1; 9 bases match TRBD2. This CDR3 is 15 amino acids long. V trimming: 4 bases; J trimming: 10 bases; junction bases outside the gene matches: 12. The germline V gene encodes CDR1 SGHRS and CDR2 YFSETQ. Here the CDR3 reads CASSPDTSGLREQFF. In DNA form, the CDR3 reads TGCGCCAGCAGCCCTGACACTAGCGGGCTTCGAGAGCAGTTCTTC.

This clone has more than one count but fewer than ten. Here the CDR3 reads CASSVATSGYNEQFF. CDR3 nucleotide sequence: TGTGCCAGCAGCGTAGCAACTAGCGGCTACAATGAGCAGTTCTTC. The chain links TRBV9 to TRBJ2-1; 8 nucleotides agree with TRBD2. The V gene end was trimmed by 0 bases and the J gene end by 3 bases; junction bases not matched to a gene: 2. Germline CDR1 is SGDLS and CDR2 is YYNGEE. The CDR3 is made up of 15 amino acids.

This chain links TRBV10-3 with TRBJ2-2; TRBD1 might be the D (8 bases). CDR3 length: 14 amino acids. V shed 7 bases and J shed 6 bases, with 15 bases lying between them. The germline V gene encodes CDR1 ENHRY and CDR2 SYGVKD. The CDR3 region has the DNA TGTGCCATCAACGACAGGGGAGGGGCCGGGGAGCTGTTTTTT. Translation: CAINDRGGAGELFF.

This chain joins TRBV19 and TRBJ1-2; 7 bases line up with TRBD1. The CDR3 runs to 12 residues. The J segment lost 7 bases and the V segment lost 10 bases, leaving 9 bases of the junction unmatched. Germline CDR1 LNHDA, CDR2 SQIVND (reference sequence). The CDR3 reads CAIRRQGGGYTF. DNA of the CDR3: TGTGCCATCCGGAGACAGGGAGGTGGCTACACCTTC.

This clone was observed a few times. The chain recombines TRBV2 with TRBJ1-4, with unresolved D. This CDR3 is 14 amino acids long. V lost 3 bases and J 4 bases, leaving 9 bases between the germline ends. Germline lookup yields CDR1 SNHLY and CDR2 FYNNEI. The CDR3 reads CASSETLVNEKLFF. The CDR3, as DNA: TGTGCCAGCAGTGAGACACTAGTTAATGAAAAACTGTTTTTT.

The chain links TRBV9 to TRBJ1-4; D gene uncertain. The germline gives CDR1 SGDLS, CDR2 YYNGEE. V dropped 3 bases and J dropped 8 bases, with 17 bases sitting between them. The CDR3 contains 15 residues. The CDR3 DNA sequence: TGTGCCAGCAGCGCGTTACCCCAGGCAGGCGAAAAACTGTTTTTT. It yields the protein CASSALPQAGEKLFF.

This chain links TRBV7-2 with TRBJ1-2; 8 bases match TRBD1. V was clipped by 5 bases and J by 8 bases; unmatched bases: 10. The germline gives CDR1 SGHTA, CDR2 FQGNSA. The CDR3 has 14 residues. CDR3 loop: CASSPGTGSRGYTF. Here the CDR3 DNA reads TGTGCCAGCAGCCCCGGGACAGGCTCCCGGGGCTACACCTTC.

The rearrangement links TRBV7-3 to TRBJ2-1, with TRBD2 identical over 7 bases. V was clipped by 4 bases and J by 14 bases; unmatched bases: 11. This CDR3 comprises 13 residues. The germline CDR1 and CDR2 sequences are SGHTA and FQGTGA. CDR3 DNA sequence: TGTGCCAGCAGCTCTAGCGGAAATGGGGGGGAGTTCTTC. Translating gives CASSSSGNGGEFF.

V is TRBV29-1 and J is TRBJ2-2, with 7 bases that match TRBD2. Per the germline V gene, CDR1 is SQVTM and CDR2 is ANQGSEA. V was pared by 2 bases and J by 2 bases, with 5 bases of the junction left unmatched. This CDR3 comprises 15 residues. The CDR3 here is CSVEWAGVNTGELFF. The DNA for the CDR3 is TGCAGCGTTGAATGGGCGGGAGTCAACACCGGGGAGCTGTTTTTT.

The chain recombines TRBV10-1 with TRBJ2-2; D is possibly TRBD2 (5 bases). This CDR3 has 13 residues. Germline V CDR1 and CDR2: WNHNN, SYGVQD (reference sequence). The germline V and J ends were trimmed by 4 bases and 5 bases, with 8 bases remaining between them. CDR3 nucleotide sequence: TGCGCCAGCAGTGGAGGGCGTACCGGGGAGCTGTTTTTT. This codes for CASSGGRTGELFF.

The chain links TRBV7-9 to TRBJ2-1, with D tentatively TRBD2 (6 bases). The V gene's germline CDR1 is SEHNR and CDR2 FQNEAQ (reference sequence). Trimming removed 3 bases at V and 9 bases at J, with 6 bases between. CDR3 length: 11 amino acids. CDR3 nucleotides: TGTGCCAGCAGCTTCGGGGGTGAGCAGTTCTTC. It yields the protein CASSFGGEQFF.